A single sample gave rise to the 19 T cell receptor beta chains below, sequenced in a study of cytomegalovirus exposure and HLA in healthy donors. Vbeta (60) and Jbeta (13) primers were used in the PCR. Produced via immunoSEQ multiplex PCR; TCRdb's table is partial and in-frame only. The sample carries some 190,000 clones, 78% recorded once. The sequenced sample was PBMCs. These receptors were taken from a female donor in good health and CMV-seronegative.

In DNA, the CDR3 is TGTGCCAGCAGCTTCGCCCCCGGGACAGGCGACTACGAGCAGTACTTC. Its translation is CASSFAPGTGDYEQYF. The rearrangement uses TRBV11-2 and TRBJ2-7, with 8 bases matching TRBD1. V was clipped by 3 bases and J by 3 bases; unmatched bases: 10. The CDR3 has 16 residues. Per the germline V gene, CDR1 is SGHAT and CDR2 is FQNNGV.

The chain recombines TRBV7-9 with TRBJ1-4; no reliable D call. From germline, CDR1 is SEHNR and CDR2 FQNEAQ (reference sequence). CDR3 length equals 15 residues. V dropped 8 bases and J dropped 4 bases, with 17 bases sitting between them. CDR3 protein: CASDRWMGNNEKLFF. The CDR3 DNA reads TGTGCCAGCGACCGGTGGATGGGCAATAATGAAAAACTGTTTTTT.

The V gene is TRBV27, the J gene TRBJ2-7; 8 bases line up with TRBD2. CDR1 and CDR2 from the germline V gene are MNHEY and SMNVEV (reference sequence). The V segment lost 5 bases and the J segment 0 bases; nucleotides outside the gene matches: 3. The CDR3 is 14 amino acids. CDR3 DNA sequence: TGTGCCAGCAGTCCGGGACTAGTCTCCTACGAGCAGTACTTC. As protein: CASSPGLVSYEQYF.

This clone was seen once. This chain uses TRBV6-6 with TRBJ1-5; 8 nucleotides agree with TRBD1. The CDR3 contains 15 residues. Germline CDR1 and CDR2: MNHNY and SVGAGI (reference sequence). J was trimmed by 2 bases and V by 4 bases; bases with no gene match: 4. The CDR3 sequence: CASSSGQGRNQPQHF. Here the CDR3 DNA reads TGTGCCAGCAGTTCAGGACAGGGACGCAATCAGCCCCAGCATTTT.

With regard to this clone: At one of its ends the junction is not consistent with the germline gene, which may arise from a read error. The genes are TRBV7-9 and TRBJ2-7, with D hard to call. Germline loops: CDR1 SEHNR, CDR2 FQNEAQ (reference sequence). The CDR3 length is 12 residues. The CDR3 spells CSSSLGSVEQYF. The CDR3 nucleotides read TGTTCCAGCAGCTTAGGGTCAGTCGAGCAGTACTTC. Complete variable domain (other parts from reference TRBV7-9 and TRBJ2-7): DTGVSQNPRHKITKRGQNVTFRCDPISEHNRLYWYRQTLGQGPEFLTYFQNEAQLEKSRLLSDRFSAERPKGSFSTLEIQRTEQGDSAMYLCSSSLGSVEQYFGPGTRLTVT.

The chain uses TRBV7-9 and TRBJ2-3, with D perhaps matching TRBD1 (5 bases). V gave up 3 bases and J gave up 5 bases, with 21 bases separating them. Germline CDR1 reads SEHNR; CDR2 reads FQNEAQ (reference sequence). CDR3 length: 17 residues. CDR3 sequence: CASSFHYGTGLIDTQYF. CDR3 bases: TGTGCCAGCAGCTTCCACTATGGTACAGGTCTCATAGATACGCAGTATTTT.

This rearrangement joins TRBV5-1 to TRBJ2-7; 9 nucleotides align to TRBD1. The ends lost 4 bases at V and 5 bases at J; junction bases unmatched: 13. CDR3 length equals 16 residues. Germline CDR1 SGHRS, CDR2 YFSETQ. The CDR3 nucleotides read TGCGCCAGCAGCGTCGCCGGGACAGGGTATAATAACGAGCAGTACTTC. Its protein is CASSVAGTGYNNEQYF.

CDR3 amino acids: CASSTGTRSGETQYF. CDR3 coding DNA: TGTGCCAGCAGTACCGGGACTAGGAGTGGGGAGACCCAGTACTTC. The chain has TRBV27 and TRBJ2-5; the match to TRBD2 covers 8 bases. Germline CDR1 is MNHEY and CDR2 is SMNVEV (reference sequence). The CDR3 extends over 15 amino acids. V gave up 5 bases and J gave up 5 bases; unmatched junction bases: 10.

In its sample, this clone was seen once. The CDR3 DNA sequence: TGTGCCAGCAGTCAATTGACTAGCGGGAGCAGCGAGCAGTACTTC. Amino acids: CASSQLTSGSSEQYF. The chain is built from TRBV6-5 and TRBJ2-7, with TRBD2 matching over 12 bases. Germline CDR1 is MNHEY and CDR2 is SVGAGI. CDR3 length equals 15 residues. Unmatched junction bases numbered 8, after V lost 5 bases and J lost 6 bases.

This sequence joins TRBV11-2 and TRBJ1-3; D gene ambiguous. Between the trimmed V and J ends, which lost 3 bases and 2 bases, there was a span of 8 bases. The CDR3 covers 14 residues. CDR1 and CDR2 from the germline V gene are SGHAT and FQNNGV. CDR3 sequence (DNA): TGTGCCAGCAGCTTCGGTGAAGCTGGAAACACCATATATTTT. This gives the protein CASSFGEAGNTIYF. Drawing the rest from reference TRBV11-2 and TRBJ1-3, the complete variable domain is EAGVAQSPRYKIIEKRQSVAFWCNPISGHATLYWYQQILGQGPKLLIQFQNNGVVDDSQLPKDRFSAERLKGVDSTLKIQPAKLEDSAVYLCASSFGEAGNTIYFGEGSWLTVV.

This chain connects TRBV15 to TRBJ1-1; possible D gene TRBD1, 5 bases. Looked up from germline, CDR1 is LNHNV and CDR2 is YYDKDF (reference sequence). The CDR3 is 14 amino acids. Between the trimmed V and J ends, which lost 8 bases and 11 bases, there was a span of 24 bases. CDR3 nucleotides: TGTGCCACCGGAGCTTGGGACTCGTACCCTTTTGCTTTCTTT. Its translation is CATGAWDSYPFAFF. The full variable domain, in which reference TRBV15 and TRBJ1-1 provide the parts outside the CDR3, is DAMVIQNPRYQVTQFGKPVTLSCSQTLNHNVMYWYQQKSSQAPKLLFHYYDKDFNNEADTPDNFQSRRPNTSFCFLDIRSPGLGDTAMYLCATGAWDSYPFAFFGQGTRLTVV.

The chain recombines TRBV2 with TRBJ2-2; no definite D call. The CDR3 sequence is 13 residues long. CDR1 and CDR2 from the germline V gene are SNHLY and FYNNEI. V lost 4 bases to trimming and J lost 4 bases, with 7 bases between them. Here the CDR3 reads CASSVYSTGELFF. CDR3 in DNA: TGTGCCAGCAGTGTTTATTCCACCGGGGAGCTGTTTTTT.

The chain uses TRBV4-2 and TRBJ2-3, with TRBD2 matching over 8 bases. The CDR3 length is 17 residues. Germline assignment: CDR1 LGHNA and CDR2 YNFKEQ. V was pared by 3 bases and J by 3 bases, with 11 bases of the junction left unmatched. In DNA form, the CDR3 reads TGTGCCAGCAGCCAGTCCTCCGGGGGGGCCGGGACAGATACGCAGTATTTT. It is translated as CASSQSSGGAGTDTQYF.

This clone turned up a few times. The genes are TRBV6-5 and TRBJ2-5; 7 bases are shared with TRBD1. CDR3 length equals 13 residues. The V segment lost 5 bases and the J segment 6 bases; nucleotides outside the gene matches: 6. Looked up from germline, CDR1 is MNHEY and CDR2 is SVGAGI. CDR3 residues: CASSMTQGKTQYF. Here the CDR3 DNA reads TGTGCCAGCAGTATGACACAGGGGAAGACCCAGTACTTC.

The rearrangement joins TRBV19 to TRBJ2-3, with 8 bases lining up with TRBD2. This CDR3 region has 15 residues. After removal of 7 bases from V and 2 bases from J, the junction contained 8 bases not matched to a gene. Germline V gene sequence: CDR1 LNHDA, CDR2 SQIVND (reference sequence). CDR3 region: CASTRRGGDTDTQYF. As DNA, the CDR3 is TGTGCCAGTACCCGACGGGGGGGGGACACAGATACGCAGTATTTT.

The V gene is TRBV5-1, the J gene TRBJ1-2; D remains unclear. CDR1 SGHRS and CDR2 YFSETQ come from the germline V gene. Deletions cut 0 bases from V and 2 bases from J, with 11 bases between. The CDR3 covers 15 residues. In DNA form, the CDR3 reads TGCGCCAGCAGCTTGGGCCAGAACCAAAACTATGGCTACACCTTC. It codes for CASSLGQNQNYGYTF.

The chain has TRBV25-1 and TRBJ1-1; no clear D gene. V was trimmed by 1 base and J by 5 bases, leaving 5 bases between them. Germline assignment: CDR1 MGHDK and CDR2 SYGVNS. CDR3 length: 12 residues. CDR3 sequence (DNA): TGTGCCAGCAGTGAATCGGGTACTGAAGCTTTCTTT. Translation: CASSESGTEAFF. Full variable domain (rest looked up from reference TRBV25-1 and TRBJ1-1): EADIYQTPRYLVIGTGKKITLECSQTMGHDKMYWYQQDPGMELHLIHYSYGVNSTEKGDLSSESTVSRIRTEHFPLTLESARPSHTSQYLCASSESGTEAFFGQGTRLTVV.

This chain joins TRBV9 and TRBJ2-3; 7 nucleotides line up with TRBD1. The CDR3 is made up of 14 amino acids. The germline V gene encodes CDR1 SGDLS and CDR2 YYNGEE. With 2 bases clipped from V and 4 bases from J, the junction kept 4 bases outside the gene matches. This CDR3 is CASSVFGTADTQYF. CDR3 nucleotides: TGTGCCAGCAGCGTTTTCGGGACAGCAGATACGCAGTATTTT.

The chain carries TRBV2 and TRBJ2-1, with 9 bases matching TRBD2. V lost 6 bases and J lost 2; bases outside the gene matches: 8. This CDR3 region has 16 residues. The germline CDR1 and CDR2 sequences are SNHLY and FYNNEI. DNA of the CDR3: TGTGCCAGCAGACCCGGACTAGCGCTCCCCTACAATGAGCAGTTCTTC. This gives the protein CASRPGLALPYNEQFF.